This passage covers 21 T cell receptor beta chains from one sample sequenced in a study of CD8 T cells in ankylosing spondylitis. Findings and limits, study-wide: Roughly eight highly homologous variants made up a TCR beta motif, and this motif appeared characteristic of ankylosing spondylitis blood.

In TCRdb, the 5' RACE reads were re-called with MiXCR into one record per CDR3 protein. This table holds hundreds of thousands of distinct CDR3 sequences, 12% found once. Their cognate antigens are unknown. Specimen: blood, either unsorted or a sorted T cell fraction (not recorded which). The receptors were sampled from a male donor with ankylosing spondylitis.

This clonotype has just a few counts. The chain links TRBV7-2 to TRBJ2-7; 8 nucleotides agree with TRBD1. J gave up 5 bases and V 5 bases, and 8 bases lay outside the gene matches. The CDR3 spans 14 residues. The V gene's germline CDR1 is SGHTA and CDR2 FQGNSA. This chain's CDR3 is CASSLRTGTHEQYF. DNA for the CDR3: TGTGCCAGCAGCCTACGGACAGGGACCCACGAGCAGTACTTC.

This clonotype was seen many times. V usage is TRBV7-2 and J usage is TRBJ2-7; 7 bases fit TRBD1. There are 15 residues in the CDR3. CDR1 and CDR2 (germline): SGHTA, FQGNSA. The J segment lost 2 bases and the V segment lost 5 bases, leaving 9 bases of the junction unmatched. CDR3 nucleotides: TGTGCCAGCAGCACCACCAGACAGGGAACCTACGAGCAGTACTTC. It encodes CASSTTRQGTYEQYF.

V and J are TRBV30 and TRBJ2-7; 7 positions match TRBD1. CDR3 length: 12 residues. The germline V gene encodes CDR1 GTSNPN and CDR2 SVGIG (reference sequence). Trimming removed 6 bases from V and 2 bases from J; junction bases left unmatched: 4. In DNA form, the CDR3 reads TGTGCCTGCCGACAGGGTCCCTACGAGCAGTACTTC. As protein: CACRQGPYEQYF.

The sample holds a few counts of this clonotype. This chain joins TRBV9 and TRBJ2-1; either TRBD1 or TRBD2 may supply D (6 bases each). The CDR3 consists of 16 residues. The germline V and J ends were trimmed by 0 bases and 4 bases, with 14 bases remaining between them. Germline V lookup: CDR1 SGDLS, CDR2 YYNGEE. The CDR3 loop is CASSVGSGGPYNEQFF. The CDR3 nucleotides read TGTGCCAGCAGCGTAGGCTCCGGGGGCCCGTACAATGAGCAGTTCTTC.

The gene calls are TRBV25-1 and TRBJ2-4; 9 bases are shared with TRBD2. With 3 bases clipped from V and 7 bases from J, the junction kept 7 bases outside the gene matches. The CDR3 length is 15 residues. CDR1 MGHDK and CDR2 SYGVNS come from the germline V gene. The CDR3 DNA follows: TGTGCCAGCAGTGAGCCGCGGGGGGGCGGGAACATTCAGTACTTC. Translation: CASSEPRGGGNIQYF. Full variable domain (outside the CDR3, taken from reference TRBV25-1 and TRBJ2-4): EADIYQTPRYLVIGTGKKITLECSQTMGHDKMYWYQQDPGMELHLIHYSYGVNSTEKGDLSSESTVSRIRTEHFPLTLESARPSHTSQYLCASSEPRGGGNIQYFGAGTRLSVL.

For this clonotype: A junction end diverges from the germline sequence, so it may reflect a read error. The chain has TRBV5-1 and TRBJ2-2; unclear D gene. The CDR3 runs 13 residues. CDR1 and CDR2 (germline): SGHRS, YFSETQ. In DNA form, the CDR3 reads TGTGCCAGCAGCCCATCGGATACCGGGGAGCTGTTTTTT. Translated, it gives CASSPSDTGELFF.

This clonotype was seen a few times. The chain combines TRBV18 with TRBJ2-2; perhaps TRBD1 as D (6 bases). The CDR3 consists of 13 residues. CDR1 KGHSH and CDR2 LQKENI come from the germline V gene. Trimming removed 10 bases at V and 1 base at J, with 10 bases between. Here the CDR3 DNA reads TGTGCCACTGACAGGAAGAACACCGGGGAGCTGTTTTTT. Translating it yields CATDRKNTGELFF.

The rearrangement links TRBV10-3 to TRBJ2-7; 9 bases are shared with TRBD2. V trimming: 0 bases; J trimming: 7 bases; junction bases outside the gene matches: 7. The CDR3 runs 15 residues. Germline CDR1 is ENHRY and CDR2 is SYGVKD. CDR3 DNA: TGTGCCATCAGTGAGTCCCGGCTAGCGGGAAGGGAGCAGTACTTC. This gives the protein CAISESRLAGREQYF.

In its sample, this clonotype was seen a few times. The gene calls are TRBV7-9 and TRBJ2-7; no reliable D call. This CDR3 region has 14 residues. From germline, CDR1 is SEHNR and CDR2 FQNEAQ (reference sequence). V was cut by 5 bases and J by 1 base, with 12 bases left in between. The DNA for the CDR3 is TGTGCCAGCAGCCCGCCTAAACAGTCCTACGAGCAGTACTTC. This translates into CASSPPKQSYEQYF.

This clonotype appeared a few times. The rearrangement uses TRBV24-1 and TRBJ2-7; TRBD1 agrees at 9 bases. CDR3 length: 16 amino acids. Trimming took 0 bases from V and 2 from J; bases not matched to a gene: 4. Germline V gene lookup returns CDR1 KGHDR and CDR2 SFDVKD. The CDR3 DNA sequence: TGTGCCACCAGTGATTTGAGGGGACAGGGAACCTACGAGCAGTACTTC. It codes for CATSDLRGQGTYEQYF.

This clonotype came up a few times. The chain employs TRBV20-1 and TRBJ2-1; the match to TRBD1 covers 7 bases. CDR1 and CDR2 (germline): DFQATT, SNEGSKA (reference sequence). J gave up 2 bases and V 3 bases, and 4 bases lay outside the gene matches. The CDR3 totals 14 residues. The CDR3 DNA reads as TGCAGTGCTAGCGGACAGGCCGCCTACAATGAGCAGTTCTTC. As protein: CSASGQAAYNEQFF.

Here the CDR3 reads CASSVGVASNTGELFF. The CDR3 DNA is TGTGCCAGCAGCGTAGGGGTAGCGTCGAACACCGGGGAGCTGTTTTTT. The rearrangement joins TRBV9 to TRBJ2-2, with a tentative D call TRBD2 (5 bases). The CDR3 totals 16 residues. Trimming pared 0 bases from V and 0 bases from J, leaving 9 bases between. The germline CDR1 and CDR2 sequences are SGDLS and YYNGEE.

There are many counts of this clonotype. V gene TRBV15 combines with J gene TRBJ2-1; 7 bases are a match to TRBD1. V lost 7 bases to trimming and J lost 2 bases; unmatched junction nucleotides: 5. CDR3 length: 14 amino acids. The germline V gene encodes CDR1 LNHNV and CDR2 YYDKDF (reference sequence). CDR3 amino acids: CATTGGVTYNEQFF. In DNA, the CDR3 is TGTGCCACCACAGGGGGAGTGACCTACAATGAGCAGTTCTTC.

This clonotype was picked up a small number of times. The rearrangement joins TRBV4-3 to TRBJ2-2, with a possible D match to TRBD2 (6 bases). CDR3 size: 15 residues. Germline CDR1 reads LGHNA; CDR2 reads YSLEER. The germline V and J ends were trimmed by 4 bases and 1 base, with 10 bases remaining between them. For the CDR3, the DNA is TGCGCCAGCAGCCGGGGGAGGTTGAACACCGGGGAGCTGTTTTTT. It is translated as CASSRGRLNTGELFF.

The rearrangement uses TRBV6-1 and TRBJ1-5; 9 bases are shared with TRBD1. Unmatched junction bases numbered 14, after V lost 6 bases and J lost 5 bases. Germline V gene sequence: CDR1 MNHNS, CDR2 SASEGT. The CDR3 runs 17 residues. CDR3 sequence reads: CASSLGTGGYRDQPQHF. DNA of the CDR3: TGTGCCAGCAGCCTCGGCACAGGGGGCTATAGGGATCAGCCCCAGCATTTT.

The chain is built from TRBV11-2 and TRBJ2-5; D remains unclear. From germline, CDR1 is SGHAT and CDR2 FQNNGV. V was trimmed by 6 bases and J by 2 bases, leaving 13 bases between them. The CDR3 covers 14 residues. The CDR3 region has the DNA TGTGCCAGCAGTTGGGCGGAACTGCAAGAGACCCAGTACTTC. It is translated as CASSWAELQETQYF.

This clonotype has a handful of counts. The chain recombines TRBV5-1 with TRBJ2-2, with a weak D call TRBD1 (6 bases). The V and J ends lost 3 bases and 0 bases respectively, with 9 bases between them. From germline, CDR1 is SGHRS and CDR2 YFSETQ. CDR3 length equals 15 residues. CDR3 amino acids: CASSYQGSNTGELFF. CDR3 nucleotide sequence: TGCGCCAGCAGCTATCAGGGGTCGAACACCGGGGAGCTGTTTTTT.

A few counts support this clonotype. V and J are TRBV24-1 and TRBJ2-3, with D perhaps being TRBD1 or TRBD2 (5 bases each). The CDR3 covers 15 residues. In germline, CDR1 is KGHDR, CDR2 SFDVKD. With 2 bases removed from V and 6 bases from J, the gap between germline ends came to 14 bases. The CDR3: CATSDSQGVLDTQYF. Here the CDR3 DNA reads TGTGCCACCAGTGATTCGCAGGGAGTGTTGGATACGCAGTATTTT.

This clonotype was observed a handful of times. This rearrangement joins TRBV20-1 to TRBJ1-2; TRBD1 might be the D (5 bases). The CDR3 is 13 amino acids. Trimming removed 6 bases from V and 0 bases from J, with 11 bases in between. Germline V lookup: CDR1 DFQATT, CDR2 SNEGSKA (reference sequence). CDR3 sequence: CSAKQEANYGYTF. CDR3 bases: TGCAGTGCCAAACAGGAAGCTAACTATGGCTACACCTTC.

This clonotype was recorded many times. The chain carries TRBV20-1 and TRBJ2-3; TRBD1 matches 7 bases. There are 14 residues in the CDR3. Germline trimming cut 3 bases from V and 4 bases from J; bases unmatched to any gene: 7. In germline, CDR1 is DFQATT, CDR2 SNEGSKA (reference sequence). The CDR3 sequence: CSASSRGRADTQYF. The CDR3 DNA sequence: TGCAGTGCTAGTTCGAGGGGGCGAGCAGATACGCAGTATTTT.

This rearrangement joins TRBV29-1 to TRBJ2-3; tentatively, D is TRBD1 (5 bases). V shed 4 bases and J shed 3 bases, with 17 bases lying between them. Germline CDR1 is SQVTM and CDR2 is ANQGSEA. This CDR3 region has 15 residues. The CDR3 is CSVGFGQGLTDTQYF. The CDR3, as DNA: TGCAGCGTTGGTTTTGGGCAGGGTCTAACAGATACGCAGTATTTT.